The sequence of this T cell receptor (beta chain) was determined in a study of prognosis after radiotherapy for stage I lung cancer. Turning to the study itself: With over ten men and five or six women, the cohort's median age was around 74 years, range about 50–95. Development of distant metastases after radiotherapy was seen in several patients at a median of around seven months, with no significant progression in 15.

The study amplified the TCR beta CDR3 region from genomic DNA. This amplification was carried out by two rounds of multiplex PCR. Individual primers that were specific to each TRBV and TRBJ gene served in first-round PCR. TCRdb analysed the multiplex PCR reads with MiXCR anew, one entry per CDR3 protein. The table records fewer than 65,000 distinct CDR3 sequences, approximately 30% of them present only once. Germline V gene data show CDR1 as MNHEY and CDR2 as SVGAGI. The CDR3 has 14 residues. V lost 1 base, J lost 3 bases, and 10 bases lay in between. Study-wide points: Reportedly, patients with and without metastases differed in TRBV and TRBJ gene usage.

This clonotype has at least ten counts. Its specificity is unknown. V usage is TRBV6-5 and J usage is TRBJ2-7, with D perhaps assigned TRBD1 or TRBD2 (5 bases each). The source was PBMCs, collected before or after stereotactic body radiation therapy (not recorded which). The clonotype was recovered from a donor of 50 years or more with non-small cell lung cancer. The CDR3 sequence: CASSYFGTGYEQYF. The CDR3 DNA reads as TGTGCCAGCAGTTACTTCGGGACGGGCTACGAGCAGTACTTC.